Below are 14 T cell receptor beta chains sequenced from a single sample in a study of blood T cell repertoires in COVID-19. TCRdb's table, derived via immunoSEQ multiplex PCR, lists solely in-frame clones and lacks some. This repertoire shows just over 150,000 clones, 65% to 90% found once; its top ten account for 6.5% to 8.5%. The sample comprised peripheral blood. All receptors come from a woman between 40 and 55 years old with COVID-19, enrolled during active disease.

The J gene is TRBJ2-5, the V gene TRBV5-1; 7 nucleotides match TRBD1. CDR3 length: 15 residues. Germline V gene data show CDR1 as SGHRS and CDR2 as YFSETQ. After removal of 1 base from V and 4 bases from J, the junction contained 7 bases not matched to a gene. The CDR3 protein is CASSLSPGDRETQYF. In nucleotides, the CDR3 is TGCGCCAGCAGCTTGTCTCCCGGGGACAGAGAGACCCAGTACTTC.

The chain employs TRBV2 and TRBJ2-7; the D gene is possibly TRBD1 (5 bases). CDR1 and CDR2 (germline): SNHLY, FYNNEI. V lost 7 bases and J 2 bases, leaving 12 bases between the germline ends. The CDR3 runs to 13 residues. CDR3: CASTPQGTYEQYV. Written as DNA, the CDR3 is TGTGCCAGCACACCCCAGGGAACCTACGAGCAGTACGTC.

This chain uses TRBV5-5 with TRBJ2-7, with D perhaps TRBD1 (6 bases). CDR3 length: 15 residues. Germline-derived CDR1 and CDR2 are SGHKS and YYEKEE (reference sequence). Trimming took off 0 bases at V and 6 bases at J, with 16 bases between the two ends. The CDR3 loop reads CASSLVLTGLGEQYV. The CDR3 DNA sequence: TGTGCCAGCAGCTTGGTCCTTACAGGGTTGGGCGAGCAGTACGTC.

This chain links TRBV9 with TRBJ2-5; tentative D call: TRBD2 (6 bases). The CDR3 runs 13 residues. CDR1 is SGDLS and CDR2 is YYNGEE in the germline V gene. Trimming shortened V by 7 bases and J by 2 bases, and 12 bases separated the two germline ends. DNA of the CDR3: TGTGCCAGCCGCCGAAGCGGGCAAGAGACCCAGTACTTC. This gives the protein CASRRSGQETQYF. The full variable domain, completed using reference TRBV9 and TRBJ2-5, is DSGVTQTPKHLITATGQRVTLRCSPRSGDLSVYWYQQSLDQGLQFLIQYYNGEERAKGNILERFSAQQFPDLHSELNLSSLELGDSALYFCASRRSGQETQYFGPGTRLLVL.

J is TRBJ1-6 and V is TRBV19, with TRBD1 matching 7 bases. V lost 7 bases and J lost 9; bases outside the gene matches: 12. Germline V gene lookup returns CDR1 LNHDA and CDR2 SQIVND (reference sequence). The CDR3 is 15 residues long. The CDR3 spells CASNTGQSFGSPLHF. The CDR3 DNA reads TGTGCCAGTAATACGGGACAGAGCTTTGGTTCACCCCTCCACTTT.

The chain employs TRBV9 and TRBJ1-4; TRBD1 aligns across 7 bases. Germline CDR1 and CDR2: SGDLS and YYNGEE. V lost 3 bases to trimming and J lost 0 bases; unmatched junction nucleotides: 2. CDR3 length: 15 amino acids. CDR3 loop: CASSETGTTNEKLFF. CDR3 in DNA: TGTGCCAGCAGCGAGACAGGGACAACTAATGAAAAACTGTTTTTT.

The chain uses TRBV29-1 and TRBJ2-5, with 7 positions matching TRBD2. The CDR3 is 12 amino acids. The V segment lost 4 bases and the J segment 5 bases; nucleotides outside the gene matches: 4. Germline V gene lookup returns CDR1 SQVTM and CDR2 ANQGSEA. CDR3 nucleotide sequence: TGCAGCGTTGCCAGCGGGATCGAGACCCAGTACTTC. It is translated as CSVASGIETQYF.

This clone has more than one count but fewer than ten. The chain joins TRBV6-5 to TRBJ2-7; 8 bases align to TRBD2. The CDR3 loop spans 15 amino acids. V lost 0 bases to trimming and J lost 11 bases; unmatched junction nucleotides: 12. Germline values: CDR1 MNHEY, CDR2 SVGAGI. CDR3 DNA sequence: TGTGCCAGCAGTTACTCCTATACCCCACTAGCGGAAGAGTACTTC. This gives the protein CASSYSYTPLAEEYF.

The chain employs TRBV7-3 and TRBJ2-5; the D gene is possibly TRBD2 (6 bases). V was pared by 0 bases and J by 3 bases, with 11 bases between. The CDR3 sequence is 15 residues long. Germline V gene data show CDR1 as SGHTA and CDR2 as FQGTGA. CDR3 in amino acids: CASSLTGSPEETQYF. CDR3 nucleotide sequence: TGTGCCAGCAGCTTAACCGGGAGCCCTGAAGAGACCCAGTACTTC.

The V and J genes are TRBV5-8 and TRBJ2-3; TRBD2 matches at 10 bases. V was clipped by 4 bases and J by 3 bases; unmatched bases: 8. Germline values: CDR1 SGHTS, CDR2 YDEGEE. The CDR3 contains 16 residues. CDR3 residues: CASSSGTSVWTDTQYF. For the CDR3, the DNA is TGTGCCAGCAGCAGTGGGACTAGCGTTTGGACAGATACGCAGTATTTT.

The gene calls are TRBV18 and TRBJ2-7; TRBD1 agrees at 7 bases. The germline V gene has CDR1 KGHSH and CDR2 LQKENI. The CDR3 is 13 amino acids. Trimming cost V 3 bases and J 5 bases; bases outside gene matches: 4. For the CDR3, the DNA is TGTGCCAGCTCACCGAACAGGGGAGACGAGCAGTACGTC. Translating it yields CASSPNRGDEQYV.

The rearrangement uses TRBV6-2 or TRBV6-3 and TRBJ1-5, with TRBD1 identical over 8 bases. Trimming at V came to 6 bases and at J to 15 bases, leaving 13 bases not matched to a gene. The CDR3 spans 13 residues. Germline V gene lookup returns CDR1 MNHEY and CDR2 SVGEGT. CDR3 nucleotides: TGTGCCAGCAGCCAAAATCCCGGGACAGGACGGCATTTT. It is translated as CASSQNPGTGRHF.

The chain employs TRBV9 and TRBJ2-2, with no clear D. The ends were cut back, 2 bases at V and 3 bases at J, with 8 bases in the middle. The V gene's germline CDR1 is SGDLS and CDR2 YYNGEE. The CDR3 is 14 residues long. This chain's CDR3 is CASSVPSYTGELFF. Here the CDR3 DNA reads TGTGCCAGCAGCGTCCCCTCCTACACCGGGGAGCTGTTTTTT. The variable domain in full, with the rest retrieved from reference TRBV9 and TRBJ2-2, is DSGVTQTPKHLITATGQRVTLRCSPRSGDLSVYWYQQSLDQGLQFLIQYYNGEERAKGNILERFSAQQFPDLHSELNLSSLELGDSALYFCASSVPSYTGELFFGEGSRLTVL.

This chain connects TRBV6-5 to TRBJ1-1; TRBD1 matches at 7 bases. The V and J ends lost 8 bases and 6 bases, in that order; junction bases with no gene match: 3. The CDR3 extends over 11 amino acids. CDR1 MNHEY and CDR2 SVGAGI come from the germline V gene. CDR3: CASVQGPEAFF. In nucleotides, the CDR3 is TGTGCCAGCGTACAGGGGCCTGAAGCTTTCTTT.